This entry lists 5 T cell receptor beta chains sequenced from one sample in a study of T cell responses to AZD1222 COVID-19 vaccine. This table comes from immunoSEQ multiplex PCR, and its TCRdb copy is limited to in-frame clones, with some not included. The table includes approximately 130,000 clones, about nine tenths detected once. Sequencing used peripheral blood, obtained 28 days after the second AZD1222 dose. These receptors came from an adult who received the AZD1222 COVID-19 vaccine.

This chain uses TRBV5-4 with TRBJ1-6; perhaps TRBD1 as D (5 bases). The CDR3 is made up of 14 amino acids. Germline CDR1 and CDR2: SGHNT and YYREEE (reference sequence). Trimming left V 0 bases short and J 8 bases short, with 9 bases between. The CDR3 here is CASSLVQGDSPLHF. For the CDR3, the DNA is TGTGCCAGCAGCTTGGTCCAGGGCGATTCACCCCTCCACTTT.

This clone was detected only once. V usage is TRBV7-9 and J usage is TRBJ1-2; D not certain. Germline V CDR1 and CDR2: SEHNR, FQNEAQ (reference sequence). The CDR3 spans 15 residues. V lost 0 bases to trimming and J lost 4 bases, with 12 bases between them. DNA of the CDR3: TGTGCCAGCAGCTTAGCGGCAGGCCTCCTCTATGGCTACACCTTC. Its translation: CASSLAAGLLYGYTF.

V gene TRBV7-8 combines with J gene TRBJ1-1, with D hard to call. Germline V gives CDR1 SGHVS, CDR2 FQNEAQ. Between the trimmed V and J ends, which lost 2 bases and 4 bases, there was a span of 11 bases. CDR3 length equals 14 residues. CDR3 in amino acids: CASSLLRGITEAFF. The CDR3 DNA is TGTGCCAGCAGCTTATTGCGCGGGATCACTGAAGCTTTCTTT. Supplemented by reference TRBV7-8 and TRBJ1-1, the full variable domain reads GAGVSQSPRYKVAKRGQDVALRCDPISGHVSLFWYQQALGQGPEFLTYFQNEAQLDKSGLPSDRFFAERPEGSVSTLKIQRTQQEDSAVYLCASSLLRGITEAFFGQGTRLTVV.

The genes are TRBV6-5 and TRBJ2-7; D unclear. Looked up from germline, CDR1 is MNHEY and CDR2 is SVGAGI. This CDR3 is built from 13 residues. V dropped 5 bases and J dropped 0 bases, with 8 bases sitting between them. Here the CDR3 reads CASSRLDSYEQYF. CDR3 in DNA: TGTGCCAGCAGTAGACTGGACTCCTACGAGCAGTACTTC.

This chain connects TRBV6-5 to TRBJ1-2; D not resolved. The CDR3 is made up of 13 amino acids. Germline values: CDR1 MNHEY, CDR2 SVGAGI. With 7 bases removed from V and 1 base from J, the gap between germline ends came to 10 bases. This CDR3 reads CASMVTINYGYTF. In nucleotides, the CDR3 is TGTGCCAGCATGGTTACGATTAACTATGGCTACACCTTC.